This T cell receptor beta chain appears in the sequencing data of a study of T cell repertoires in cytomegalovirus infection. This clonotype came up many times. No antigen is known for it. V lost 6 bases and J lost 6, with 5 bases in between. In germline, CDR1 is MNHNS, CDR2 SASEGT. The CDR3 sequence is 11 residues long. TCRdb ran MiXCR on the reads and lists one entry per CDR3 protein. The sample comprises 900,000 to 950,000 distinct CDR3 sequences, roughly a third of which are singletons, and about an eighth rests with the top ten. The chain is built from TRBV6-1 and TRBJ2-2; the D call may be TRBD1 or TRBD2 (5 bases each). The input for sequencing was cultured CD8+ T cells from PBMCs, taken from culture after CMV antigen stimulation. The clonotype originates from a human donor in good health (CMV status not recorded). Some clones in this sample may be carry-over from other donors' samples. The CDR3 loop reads CASRGAGELFF. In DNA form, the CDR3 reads TGTGCCAGCAGGGGGGCCGGGGAGCTGTTTTTT.